Listed below are T cell receptor beta chains from one sample, sequenced in a study of blood T cell repertoires in COVID-19. Sequencing used immunoSEQ multiplex PCR; TCRdb keeps in-frame clones, though not all of them. The sample includes under 350,000 clones, about 86% of them seen just once. The sequenced sample consisted of peripheral blood. Every receptor here comes from a man younger than 35 with active or convalescent COVID-19. CDR3s include the opening cysteine and the closing phenylalanine or tryptophan. D genes are given only for firm matches. Some rows mark clone size as missing; the rest say once, few, many or name a class of expanded clone.

TRBJ1-5,TRBV9,NA,NA,15,TGTGCCAGCAGCGTAGGTGGAGGGACCAATCAGCCCCAGCATTTT,CASSVGGGTNQPQHF
TRBJ1-1,TRBV12-3/TRBV12-4,NA,NA,12,TGTGCCAGCAGTCCCGAACATTCTGAAGCTTTCTTT,CASSPEHSEAFF
TRBJ2-7,TRBV5-1,NA,NA,14,TGCGCCAGCAGCTTTGCAGGGCAAAACTACGAGCAGTACTTC,CASSFAGQNYEQYF
TRBJ2-3,TRBV5-1,NA,NA,13,TGCGCCAGCAGCTTGGAAGAGAAAGATACGCAGTATTTT,CASSLEEKDTQYF
TRBJ1-4,TRBV24-1,NA,NA,15,TGTGCCACCAGTGAAACAGGGACAACTAATGAAAAACTGTTTTTT,CATSETGTTNEKLFF
TRBJ1-1,TRBV27,TRBD1,NA,16,TGTGCCAGCAGCCCAGACAGGGGAGCAAGGAACACTGAAGCTTTCTTT,CASSPDRGARNTEAFF
TRBJ1-3,TRBV30,NA,NA,18,TGTGCCTGGAGCATGGAAGGGTCAAGGGGAAACTTTGGAAACACCATATATTTT,CAWSMEGSRGNFGNTIYF
TRBJ2-1,TRBV29-1,TRBD2,once,13,TGCAGCGTTGATGGGCGGGAGTACAATGAGCAGTTCTTC,CSVDGREYNEQFF
TRBJ2-7,TRBV7-6,NA,NA,11,TGTGCCAGCAGTGTAGGGGACGAGCAGTACTTC,CASSVGDEQYF
TRBJ1-6,TRBV28,TRBD1,NA,16,TGTGCCAGCAGTTCCCCTGGACAGGCGTATAATTCACCCCTCCACTTT,CASSSPGQAYNSPLHF
TRBJ2-7,TRBV18,TRBD1,few,15,TGTGCCAGCTCAAGGGGAGATAGGGGGCTCTCCGAGCAGTACTTC,CASSRGDRGLSEQYF
TRBJ2-5,TRBV2,TRBD2,NA,11,TGTGCCAGTGGACTAGAAGAGACCCAGTACTTC,CASGLEETQYF
TRBJ2-3,TRBV6-5,TRBD2,NA,16,TGTGCCAGCAGTTCACTAGGGACTATTGACACAGATACGCAGTATTTT,CASSSLGTIDTDTQYF
TRBJ2-2,TRBV19,TRBD1,NA,15,TGTGCCAGTACGGACAGGGGGGGGAACACCGGGGAGCTGTTTTTT,CASTDRGGNTGELFF
TRBJ1-2,TRBV7-9,TRBD1,NA,13,TGTGCCAGCAGCTCCGAGGACAGGATGGGCTACACCTTC,CASSSEDRMGYTF
TRBJ2-3,TRBV7-9,TRBD1,NA,17,TGTGCCAGCAGCTTAGCGAGGGGGGGACAGGGGACAGATACGCAGTATTTT,CASSLARGGQGTDTQYF
TRBJ2-3,TRBV5-4,TRBD1,NA,16,TGTGCCAGCAGCTTGGCGGGACAGGGGGCAACAGATACGCAGTATTTT,CASSLAGQGATDTQYF
TRBJ1-2,TRBV28,NA,NA,13,TGTGCCAGCAGTTTGCATACCGGAGGGAGCTACACCTTC,CASSLHTGGSYTF
TRBJ2-3,TRBV30,TRBD2,NA,16,TGTGCCTGGAGTCCTGGGACTAGCGGAATCACAGATACGCAGTATTTT,CAWSPGTSGITDTQYF
TRBJ2-7,TRBV28,NA,NA,16,TGTGCCAGCAGTTCCGTCCCAGGGAGGTTCACCTACGAGCAGTACTTC,CASSSVPGRFTYEQYF
TRBJ1-4,TRBV5-4,NA,NA,13,TGTGCCAGCAGCTTTAGCCCGGAAGAAAAACTGTTTTTT,CASSFSPEEKLFF
TRBJ2-7,TRBV9,TRBD2,NA,15,TGTGCCAGCAGCGTAGATGCGGGAGGGAACTACGAGCAGTACTTC,CASSVDAGGNYEQYF
TRBJ2-3,TRBV5-4,TRBD2,NA,16,TGTGCCAGCAGCGGGGGACTAGCGGAACACACAGATACGCAGTATTTT,CASSGGLAEHTDTQYF
TRBJ1-6,TRBV7-8,NA,once,14,TGTGCCAGCAGTTCACAGGGATATAATTCACCCCTCCACTTT,CASSSQGYNSPLHF
TRBJ2-1,TRBV14,NA,NA,13,TGTGCCAGCAGCCCGTTGTACTACAATGAGCAGTTCTTC,CASSPLYYNEQFF
TRBJ1-6,TRBV4-1,NA,NA,17,TGCGCCAGCCAATCCGCGACCGAGGGGGATTTTAATTCACCCCTCCACTTT,CASQSATEGDFNSPLHF
TRBJ2-3,TRBV19,TRBD1,NA,14,TGTGCCAGCTTAGACAGGGGGCCCGGAGATACGCAGTATTTT,CASLDRGPGDTQYF
TRBJ2-1,TRBV10-3,NA,NA,14,TGTGCCATCAGTGAGTTAGGCCCAGGGAATGAGCAGTTCTTC,CAISELGPGNEQFF
TRBJ2-7,TRBV11-2,NA,NA,15,TGTGCCAGCAGCTTAGCCCCTCATCAGACCTACGAGCAGTACTTC,CASSLAPHQTYEQYF
TRBJ1-2,TRBV28,TRBD1,NA,15,TGTGCCAGCAGTGGACAGGGGGCGCGGGGTCATGGCTACACCTTC,CASSGQGARGHGYTF